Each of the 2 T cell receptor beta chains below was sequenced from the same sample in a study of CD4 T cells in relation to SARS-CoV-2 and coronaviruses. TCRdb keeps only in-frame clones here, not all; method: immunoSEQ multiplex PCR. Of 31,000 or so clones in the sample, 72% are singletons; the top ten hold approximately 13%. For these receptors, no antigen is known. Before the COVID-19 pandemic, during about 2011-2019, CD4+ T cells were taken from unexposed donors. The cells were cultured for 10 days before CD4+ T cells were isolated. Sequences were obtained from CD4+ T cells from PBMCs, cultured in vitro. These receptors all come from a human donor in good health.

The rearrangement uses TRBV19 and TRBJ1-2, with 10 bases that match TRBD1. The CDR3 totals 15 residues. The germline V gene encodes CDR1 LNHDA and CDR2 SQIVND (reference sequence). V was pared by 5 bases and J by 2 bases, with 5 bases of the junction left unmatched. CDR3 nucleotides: TGTGCCAGTAGTCCCAGGACAGGGGGAAACTATGGCTACACCTTC. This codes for CASSPRTGGNYGYTF.

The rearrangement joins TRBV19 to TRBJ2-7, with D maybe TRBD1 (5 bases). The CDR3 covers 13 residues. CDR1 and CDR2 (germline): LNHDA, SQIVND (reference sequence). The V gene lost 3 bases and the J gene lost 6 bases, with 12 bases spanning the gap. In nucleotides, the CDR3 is TGTGCCAGTAGTATGCAGGGATACGGCGAGCAGTACTTC. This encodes CASSMQGYGEQYF. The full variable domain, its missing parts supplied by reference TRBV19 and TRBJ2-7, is DGGITQSPKYLFRKEGQNVTLSCEQNLNHDAMYWYRQDPGQGLRLIYYSQIVNDFQKGDIAEGYSVSREKKESFPLTVTSAQKNPTAFYLCASSMQGYGEQYFGPGTRLTVT.